The next 5 T cell receptor beta chains were all read from a single sample in a study of early T cells in non-severe SARS-CoV-2 infection. TCRdb re-analysed the 5' RACE reads in MiXCR, keeping a single row per CDR3 protein. The table lists 65,000 to 95,000 distinct CDR3 sequences, 9.5% to 15% of them singletons. This material consisted of whole blood, taken at baseline. These TCRs come from an adult who was a healthcare worker with PCR-confirmed SARS-CoV-2 infection or an uninfected control (not recorded which). The donor label of this sample is uncertain.

Written as DNA, the CDR3 is TGTGCCACCAGCAGAGAAGACAACTCCTACGAGCAGTACTTC. Amino acid sequence: CATSREDNSYEQYF. The chain employs TRBV15 and TRBJ2-7, with no clear D. This CDR3 is 14 amino acids long. The germline CDR1 and CDR2 sequences are LNHNV and YYDKDF (reference sequence). V lost 0 bases and J 0 bases, leaving 6 bases between the germline ends. Full variable domain (rest looked up from reference TRBV15 and TRBJ2-7): DAMVIQNPRYQVTQFGKPVTLSCSQTLNHNVMYWYQQKSSQAPKLLFHYYDKDFNNEADTPDNFQSRRPNTSFCFLDIRSPGLGDTAMYLCATSREDNSYEQYFGPGTRLTVT.

There are a few counts of this clonotype. Here the CDR3 reads CASAGTRGSTDTQYF. CDR3 sequence (DNA): TGTGCCAGCGCGGGGACCCGAGGGAGCACAGATACGCAGTATTTT. The V and J genes are TRBV6-1 and TRBJ2-3; D perhaps matches TRBD2 (6 bases). Per germline, CDR1 MNHNS and CDR2 SASEGT. The CDR3 runs to 15 residues. The ends were cut back, 8 bases at V and 0 bases at J, with 15 bases in the middle.

Only one count was recorded for this clonotype. CDR3 DNA: TGTGCCAGCAGTGAAGTGACTTACAATGAGCAGTTCTTC. This codes for CASSEVTYNEQFF. The chain couples TRBV6-1 to TRBJ2-1; D is ambiguous. CDR3 length: 13 residues. Germline V CDR1 and CDR2: MNHNS, SASEGT. V was pared by 1 base and J by 4 bases, with 5 bases between.

The chain is built from TRBV4-2 and TRBJ2-5; maybe TRBD2 (6 bases). Germline CDR1 reads LGHNA; CDR2 reads YNFKEQ. Trimming cost V 0 bases and J 1 base, with 12 bases left between them. The length of the CDR3 is 16 residues. The CDR3 DNA reads TGTGCCAGCAGCCAAGACCTTAGCGGTTTCCAAGAGACCCAGTACTTC. Translating it yields CASSQDLSGFQETQYF.

This clonotype was seen only a few times. The rearrangement uses TRBV4-2 and TRBJ2-2; D is perhaps TRBD2 (5 bases). CDR1 and CDR2 from the germline V gene are LGHNA and YNFKEQ. The CDR3 is 16 residues long. The ends were cut back, 4 bases at V and 0 bases at J, with 12 bases in the middle. CDR3 sequence: CASSLLAPTNTGELFF. The CDR3 bases are TGTGCCAGCAGCCTCCTAGCCCCAACGAACACCGGGGAGCTGTTTTTT.